Below, 31 T cell receptor beta chains from the same sample are listed, as sequenced in a study of blood T cell repertoires in COVID-19. TCRdb keeps only in-frame clones here, not all; method: immunoSEQ multiplex PCR. The sample has about 260,000 clones; almost 90% are singletons. The sequenced material came from peripheral blood. The receptors stem from a woman aged 25 to 39 with COVID-19, enrolled during active disease.

The genes are TRBV2 and TRBJ2-3, with a weak D call TRBD1 (5 bases). The CDR3 runs 14 residues. Looked up from germline, CDR1 is SNHLY and CDR2 is FYNNEI. Between the trimmed V and J ends, which lost 4 bases and 2 bases, there was a span of 10 bases. The CDR3 region is CASSVVQDTDTQYF. As DNA, the CDR3 is TGTGCCAGCAGTGTCGTACAGGACACAGATACGCAGTATTTT.

The rearrangement joins TRBV5-1 to TRBJ1-1, with D unresolved. Germline V gene lookup returns CDR1 SGHRS and CDR2 YFSETQ. Trimming stripped 1 base from V and 0 bases from J, with 7 bases between. The CDR3 has 14 residues. CDR3 sequence (DNA): TGCGCCAGCAGCTTGAATGCTATGAACACTGAAGCTTTCTTT. Translated: CASSLNAMNTEAFF.

This clone was seen a few times. The chain recombines TRBV11-2 with TRBJ1-1, with a possible D match to TRBD1 (5 bases). V was cut by 4 bases and J by 0 bases, with 12 bases left in between. The CDR3 runs 15 residues. Germline V gene lookup returns CDR1 SGHAT and CDR2 FQNNGV. Here the CDR3 reads CASSSIRGMNTEAFF. As DNA, the CDR3 is TGTGCCAGCAGCTCTATCCGGGGGATGAACACTGAAGCTTTCTTT. Variable domain in full (rest from reference TRBV11-2 and TRBJ1-1): EAGVAQSPRYKIIEKRQSVAFWCNPISGHATLYWYQQILGQGPKLLIQFQNNGVVDDSQLPKDRFSAERLKGVDSTLKIQPAKLEDSAVYLCASSSIRGMNTEAFFGQGTRLTVV.

This rearrangement joins TRBV25-1 to TRBJ2-7; possible D gene TRBD2, 5 bases. Germline V gives CDR1 MGHDK, CDR2 SYGVNS. The CDR3 has 14 amino acids. The V end was cut by 5 bases, the J end by 3 bases, with 14 bases between. This CDR3 is CASSNVGVNYEQYF. The CDR3 DNA reads as TGTGCCAGCAGTAACGTGGGAGTAAACTACGAGCAGTACTTC.

The gene calls are TRBV6-5 and TRBJ1-2; D gene uncertain. The CDR3 sequence is 13 residues long. V lost 6 bases, J lost 1 base, and 9 bases lay in between. Germline CDR1 reads MNHEY; CDR2 reads SVGAGI. DNA of the CDR3: TGTGCCAGCAGACTCGGGGATAACTATGGCTACACCTTC. The encoded protein is CASRLGDNYGYTF.

The rearrangement links TRBV7-2 to TRBJ2-7; a weak D match, TRBD1 (6 bases). The V gene lost 2 bases and the J gene lost 3 bases, with 14 bases spanning the gap. This CDR3 contains 15 residues. Germline loops: CDR1 SGHTA, CDR2 FQGNSA. The CDR3 loop reads CASSLMAGEGYEQYF. The CDR3 DNA is TGTGCCAGCAGCTTAATGGCAGGGGAAGGCTACGAGCAGTACTTC. The variable domain in full, with the rest retrieved from reference TRBV7-2 and TRBJ2-7, is GAGVSQSPSNKVTEKGKDVELRCDPISGHTALYWYRQSLGQGLEFLIYFQGNSAPDKSGLPSDRFSAERTGGSVSTLTIQRTQQEDSAVYLCASSLMAGEGYEQYFGPGTRLTVT.

Only one count was recorded for this clone. The rearrangement joins TRBV7-2 to TRBJ2-1; 7 bases are shared with TRBD2. Germline values: CDR1 SGHTA, CDR2 FQGNSA. J was trimmed by 10 bases and V by 4 bases; bases with no gene match: 10. This CDR3 region has 14 residues. The CDR3 nucleotides read TGTGCCAGCAGCTCGCGGACTAGTTGGGACGAGCAGTTCTTC. The encoded protein is CASSSRTSWDEQFF.

The genes are TRBV5-8 and TRBJ1-5, with D hard to call. The V end was cut by 2 bases, the J end by 2 bases, with 14 bases between. The CDR3 consists of 16 residues. From germline, CDR1 is SGHTS and CDR2 YDEGEE. CDR3 DNA sequence: TGTGCCAGCAGCTTCGACATACCGGTTGGCAATCAGCCCCAGCATTTT. This sequence encodes CASSFDIPVGNQPQHF.

The J gene is TRBJ2-7, the V gene TRBV4-1, with D tentatively TRBD2 (6 bases). V lost 0 bases, J lost 1 base, and 10 bases lay in between. This CDR3 region has 15 residues. Germline values: CDR1 MGHRA, CDR2 YSYEKL. The CDR3 is CASSQEGGSSYEQYF. For the CDR3, the DNA is TGCGCCAGCAGCCAAGAGGGGGGTTCATCCTACGAGCAGTACTTC.

The CDR3 nucleotides read TGCGCCAGCAGAGTTTTAGCGGGGAGCTCCTACAATGAGCAGTTCTTC. Its translation is CASRVLAGSSYNEQFF. This chain uses TRBV5-1 with TRBJ2-1; 8 bases line up with TRBD2. The junction had 7 bases not matched to a gene; V was cut back by 5 bases and J by 0 bases. The CDR3 extends over 16 amino acids. Germline V lookup: CDR1 SGHRS, CDR2 YFSETQ. Drawing the rest from reference TRBV5-1 and TRBJ2-1, the complete variable domain is KAGVTQTPRYLIKTRGQQVTLSCSPISGHRSVSWYQQTPGQGLQFLFEYFSETQRNKGNFPGRFSGRQFSNSRSEMNVSTLELGDSALYLCASRVLAGSSYNEQFFGPGTRLTVL.

This chain uses TRBV5-8 with TRBJ2-3; TRBD1 might be the D (5 bases). The CDR3 runs 16 residues. Germline V gene data show CDR1 as SGHTS and CDR2 as YDEGEE. V shed 4 bases and J shed 0 bases, with 15 bases lying between them. CDR3 sequence reads: CASSLGSGPSTDTQYF. In DNA form, the CDR3 reads TGTGCCAGCAGCCTGGGTTCAGGGCCTAGCACAGATACGCAGTATTTT.

The chain links TRBV11-3 to TRBJ2-7; 9 nucleotides match TRBD2. V trimming: 5 bases; J trimming: 2 bases; junction bases outside the gene matches: 7. Germline V gene data show CDR1 as SGHNT and CDR2 as YENEEA. The CDR3 is 15 amino acids. The CDR3 loop reads CASSVGLAGTYEQYF. The CDR3 DNA is TGTGCCAGCAGCGTTGGTCTAGCGGGAACCTACGAGCAGTACTTC.

The chain links TRBV12-3 or TRBV12-4 to TRBJ2-2; D is perhaps TRBD2 (5 bases). This CDR3 has 13 residues. V shed 7 bases and J shed 1 base, with 7 bases lying between them. The CDR3 sequence: CASTSGNTGELFF. The CDR3, as DNA: TGTGCCAGCACCAGCGGGAACACCGGGGAGCTGTTTTTT.

V is TRBV5-1 and J is TRBJ1-2; TRBD1 matches 7 bases. The CDR3 has 14 residues. Germline trimming cut 3 bases from V and 5 bases from J; bases unmatched to any gene: 7. Germline loops: CDR1 SGHRS, CDR2 YFSETQ. The CDR3 nucleotides read TGCGCCAGCAGCTGGGGGACAGCGAATTATGGCTACACCTTC. This sequence encodes CASSWGTANYGYTF.

The V gene is TRBV4-1, the J gene TRBJ1-5, with 7 bases that match TRBD1. The CDR3 is 14 residues long. V lost 4 bases and J lost 2; bases outside the gene matches: 2. Germline-derived CDR1 and CDR2 are MGHRA and YSYEKL. The CDR3: CASSPGQGNQPQHF. Written as DNA, the CDR3 is TGCGCCAGCAGCCCAGGACAGGGCAATCAGCCCCAGCATTTT.

V and J are TRBV6-5 and TRBJ2-2, with D maybe TRBD1 (6 bases). V was clipped by 8 bases and J by 2 bases, with 9 bases between them. Germline V gene lookup returns CDR1 MNHEY and CDR2 SVGAGI. The CDR3 consists of 13 residues. The CDR3 DNA sequence: TGTGCCAGCTTACAGGGAAACACCGGGGAGCTGTTTTTT. It is translated as CASLQGNTGELFF.

The gene calls are TRBV9 and TRBJ1-5, with 7 bases identical to TRBD1. CDR3 length: 14 amino acids. The V segment lost 2 bases and the J segment 7 bases; nucleotides outside the gene matches: 6. Germline values: CDR1 SGDLS, CDR2 YYNGEE. The CDR3 loop is CASSVWDSVQPQHF. In DNA form, the CDR3 reads TGTGCCAGCAGCGTCTGGGACAGTGTGCAGCCCCAGCATTTT.

This chain links TRBV2 with TRBJ1-4; no clear D gene. The CDR3 runs 14 residues. CDR1 is SNHLY and CDR2 is FYNNEI in the germline V gene. The V end was cut by 4 bases, the J end by 1 base, with 7 bases between. CDR3 in DNA: TGTGCCAGCAGTGGACCAGGAACTAATGAAAAACTGTTTTTT. It translates to CASSGPGTNEKLFF.

The V call is TRBV5-1, the J call TRBJ1-5; D uncertain. The CDR3 totals 16 residues. Germline V CDR1 and CDR2: SGHRS, YFSETQ. V lost 0 bases and J lost 3, with 13 bases in between. CDR3: CASSLGSGTSNQPQHF. CDR3 in DNA: TGCGCCAGCAGCTTGGGGTCAGGCACCTCCAATCAGCCCCAGCATTTT.

CDR3 bases: TGTGCCACCAGCTCCGGGGACAGGAGCTATGGCTACACCTTC. Protein sequence: CATSSGDRSYGYTF. The chain carries TRBV15 and TRBJ1-2; 8 nucleotides line up with TRBD1. The CDR3 contains 14 residues. The junction had 6 bases not matched to a gene; V was cut back by 5 bases and J by 4 bases. Germline V CDR1 and CDR2: LNHNV, YYDKDF (reference sequence).

A single count supports this clone. The V call is TRBV13, the J call TRBJ2-4; perhaps TRBD1 as D (6 bases). Germline loops: CDR1 PRHDT, CDR2 FYEKMQ (reference sequence). The CDR3 contains 16 residues. Trimming stripped 5 bases from V and 0 bases from J, with 14 bases between. CDR3 in amino acids: CASSKNREQAKNIQYF. CDR3 coding DNA: TGTGCCAGCAGCAAAAACAGGGAACAAGCCAAAAACATTCAGTACTTC.

The chain carries TRBV21-1 and TRBJ2-3; TRBD2 reflects the table's D call only, with no check against the DNA. TRBV21-1 has pseudogene status. The CDR3 is made up of 15 amino acids. In DNA, the CDR3 is TGTGCCAGCAGCAAGAGATGTCGATTCACAGATACGCAGTATTTT. It specifies CASSKRCRFTDTQYF.

The CDR3 loop reads CASGKSGATYEQYF. In DNA, the CDR3 is TGTGCCAGCGGGAAGAGCGGCGCCACCTACGAGCAGTACTTC. This chain joins TRBV6-5 and TRBJ2-7; a weak D match, TRBD2 (5 bases). From germline, CDR1 is MNHEY and CDR2 SVGAGI. This CDR3 region has 14 residues. V lost 8 bases and J lost 2, with 16 bases in between.

The chain joins TRBV27 to TRBJ2-3, with 7 nucleotides matching TRBD1. The V and J ends lost 7 bases and 2 bases, in that order; junction bases with no gene match: 6. In germline, CDR1 is MNHEY, CDR2 SMNVEV (reference sequence). The CDR3 has 14 residues. The CDR3, as DNA: TGTGCCAGCAATCGACAGGGATACACAGATACGCAGTATTTT. Its translation: CASNRQGYTDTQYF.

V is TRBV5-1 and J is TRBJ1-4; TRBD1 matches 7 bases. The CDR3 runs to 13 residues. CDR1 and CDR2 from the germline V gene are SGHRS and YFSETQ. Unmatched junction bases numbered 2, after V lost 2 bases and J lost 7 bases. The CDR3 DNA reads as TGCGCCAGCAGCTTCAGGGGGAGTGAAAAACTGTTTTTT. Protein product: CASSFRGSEKLFF.

This clone is termed medium-sized (0.01 to 0.1%). The chain combines TRBV5-1 with TRBJ2-1, with TRBD2 matching over 10 bases. Germline CDR1 is SGHRS and CDR2 is YFSETQ. This CDR3 is built from 16 residues. Germline trimming cut 0 bases from V and 8 bases from J; bases unmatched to any gene: 8. The CDR3 here is CASSLGPAGGRDEQFF. CDR3 nucleotides: TGCGCCAGCAGCTTGGGTCCAGCGGGAGGGCGGGATGAGCAGTTCTTC.

The chain employs TRBV19 and TRBJ2-7; a possible D gene is TRBD1 (5 bases). The CDR3 sequence is 13 residues long. The V gene lost 3 bases and the J gene lost 4 bases, with 10 bases spanning the gap. Germline V gives CDR1 LNHDA, CDR2 SQIVND (reference sequence). The DNA of the CDR3 is TGTGCCAGTAGTATTTTTCAGGGATACGAGCAGTACTTC. It translates to CASSIFQGYEQYF.

This chain links TRBV2 with TRBJ1-5; no clear D gene. Trimming took off 2 bases at V and 5 bases at J, with 4 bases between the two ends. The CDR3 has 12 residues. In germline, CDR1 is SNHLY, CDR2 FYNNEI. The CDR3 DNA is TGTGCCAGCAGTGAAAGCGATCAGCCCCAGCATTTT. The encoded protein is CASSESDQPQHF.

The rearrangement links TRBV16 to TRBJ2-5; 7 nucleotides align to TRBD1. From germline, CDR1 is KGHSY and CDR2 FQNENV. Trimming at V came to 4 bases and at J to 5 bases, leaving 7 bases not matched to a gene. The CDR3 runs to 14 residues. This chain's CDR3 is CASSPRDREETQYF. The DNA of the CDR3 is TGTGCCAGCAGCCCGCGAGACAGGGAGGAGACCCAGTACTTC.

In this sample, this clone turned up once. V usage is TRBV27 and J usage is TRBJ2-2; 13 positions agree with TRBD2. Germline values: CDR1 MNHEY, CDR2 SMNVEV (reference sequence). V lost 4 bases to trimming and J lost 5 bases; unmatched junction nucleotides: 4. The CDR3 consists of 16 residues. The CDR3 sequence is CASSSTSGGSTGELFF. In DNA form, the CDR3 reads TGTGCCAGCAGTTCGACTAGCGGGGGGTCTACCGGGGAGCTGTTTTTT.

J is TRBJ2-7 and V is TRBV28, with TRBD1 matching 7 bases. Germline-derived CDR1 and CDR2 are MDHEN and SYDVKM. The CDR3 is made up of 13 amino acids. Losses at the gene ends were 5 bases for V and 1 base for J; bases not matched to a gene: 2. CDR3 sequence (DNA): TGTGCCAGCAGTGACAGGGTGTCCTACGAGCAGTACTTC. Protein: CASSDRVSYEQYF.